A single sample gave rise to the 22 T cell receptor beta chains below, sequenced in a study of early T cells in non-severe SARS-CoV-2 infection. Each CDR3 protein is one row after TCRdb ran MiXCR on the 5' RACE reads. The sample includes 60,000 to 75,000 distinct CDR3 sequences, about an eighth seen only once; the top ten take about 6%. The sample in question was whole blood, obtained at baseline. The receptors were sampled from an adult who was a healthcare worker with PCR-confirmed SARS-CoV-2 infection or an uninfected control (not recorded which).

The table lists this clonotype with a few counts. This chain uses TRBV28 with TRBJ2-7, with 7 positions matching TRBD2. The junction had 4 bases not matched to a gene; V was cut back by 9 bases and J by 2 bases. CDR1 is MDHEN and CDR2 is SYDVKM in the germline V gene. CDR3 length: 12 amino acids. CDR3 coding DNA: TGTGCCAGTGACGGGGGGACCTACGAGCAGTACTTC. It yields the protein CASDGGTYEQYF.

This rearrangement joins TRBV5-1 to TRBJ2-7; D might be TRBD2 (5 bases). V lost 2 bases, J lost 7 bases, and 16 bases lay in between. Germline V gives CDR1 SGHRS, CDR2 YFSETQ. There are 14 residues in the CDR3. CDR3 nucleotide sequence: TGCGCCAGCAGCTTAGGTTCCGGGGTTCAAGAGCAGTACTTC. Translated: CASSLGSGVQEQYF.

This chain links TRBV6-5 with TRBJ2-1; maybe TRBD2 (6 bases). V was shortened by 6 bases and J by 1 base, with 16 bases between the two germline ends. Per the germline V gene, CDR1 is MNHEY and CDR2 is SVGAGI. This CDR3 has 16 residues. The CDR3 DNA sequence: TGTGCCAGCAGGGACCCCGGGGCGGGGTCCTACAATGAGCAGTTCTTC. Amino acids: CASRDPGAGSYNEQFF.

This clonotype was seen many times. The J gene is TRBJ2-1, the V gene TRBV5-1; 12 bases agree with TRBD2. Germline-derived CDR1 and CDR2 are SGHRS and YFSETQ. The CDR3 has 19 residues. The V and J ends lost 2 bases and 4 bases, in that order; junction bases with no gene match: 13. CDR3 amino acids: CASSFLTGMTSGGYNEQFF. The CDR3 coding sequence is TGCGCCAGCAGCTTCCTGACAGGGATGACTAGCGGGGGTTACAATGAGCAGTTCTTC. Looking up the rest from reference TRBV5-1 and TRBJ2-1 gives the full variable domain: KAGVTQTPRYLIKTRGQQVTLSCSPISGHRSVSWYQQTPGQGLQFLFEYFSETQRNKGNFPGRFSGRQFSNSRSEMNVSTLELGDSALYLCASSFLTGMTSGGYNEQFFGPGTRLTVL.

The rearrangement links TRBV6-6 to TRBJ2-7; the D is unclear. Germline loops: CDR1 MNHNY, CDR2 SVGAGI (reference sequence). The CDR3 loop spans 16 amino acids. Trimming removed 7 bases at V and 0 bases at J, with 19 bases between. The DNA of the CDR3 is TGTGCCAGCACCAAATACGTAGTTCAAATCTCCTACGAGCAGTACTTC. It specifies CASTKYVVQISYEQYF.

The V call is TRBV5-4, the J call TRBJ2-7, with 10 bases lining up with TRBD1. Germline CDR1 is SGHNT and CDR2 is YYREEE (reference sequence). V dropped 1 base and J dropped 3; count of bases not matched to a gene: 4. The CDR3 has 15 amino acids. As DNA, the CDR3 is TGTGCCAGCAGCTTGAAGGGACAGGGGCGCTACGAGCAGTACTTC. Translated, it gives CASSLKGQGRYEQYF.

There are many counts of this clonotype. The rearrangement joins TRBV5-5 to TRBJ2-1; 10 bases are a match to TRBD1. V dropped 4 bases and J dropped 6; count of bases not matched to a gene: 7. The CDR3 extends over 15 amino acids. Germline CDR1 and CDR2: SGHKS and YYEKEE (reference sequence). CDR3 nucleotide sequence: TGTGCCAGCAGCCTGAGACAGGGGGCCGGCAATGAGCAGTTCTTC. Amino acid sequence: CASSLRQGAGNEQFF.

This clonotype was recorded a few times. The chain is built from TRBV3-1 and TRBJ1-2, with D maybe TRBD1 (6 bases). Per germline, CDR1 LGHDT and CDR2 YNNKEL (reference sequence). Trimming pared 0 bases from V and 3 bases from J, leaving 14 bases between. The CDR3 has 16 residues. The CDR3 spells CASSQDVQGQDYGYTF. DNA for the CDR3: TGTGCCAGCAGCCAAGATGTCCAGGGGCAGGACTATGGCTACACCTTC.

This clonotype showed up just a few times. A junction boundary mismatches the germline segment, possibly from a read error. The chain couples TRBV5-1 to TRBJ2-1, with D unresolved. This CDR3 spans 13 amino acids. The germline V gene has CDR1 SGHRS and CDR2 YFSETQ. CDR3 amino acids: CASRLDSYNEQFF. CDR3 DNA: TGCGCCAGCAGGTTGGATTCCTACAATGAGCAGTTCTTC.

This clonotype was recorded many times. The chain links TRBV11-2 to TRBJ2-7; 7 nucleotides agree with TRBD1. The CDR3 loop spans 13 amino acids. Trimming took 4 bases from V and 4 from J; bases not matched to a gene: 4. Germline CDR1 reads SGHAT; CDR2 reads FQNNGV. The CDR3: CASSSGTAYEQYF. CDR3 nucleotides: TGTGCCAGCAGCTCCGGGACAGCTTACGAGCAGTACTTC.

This clonotype was observed at least ten times. This chain uses TRBV9 with TRBJ1-1; D unresolved. The CDR3 totals 13 residues. Between the trimmed V and J ends, which lost 3 bases and 5 bases, there was a span of 11 bases. Germline CDR1 is SGDLS and CDR2 is YYNGEE. The CDR3 loop reads CASSAPPRTEAFF. The CDR3 DNA reads TGTGCCAGCAGCGCACCCCCCAGGACTGAAGCTTTCTTT.

This clonotype was counted many times. J is TRBJ2-2 and V is TRBV20-1; weak D call: TRBD2 (8 bases). CDR1 is DFQATT and CDR2 is SNEGSKA in the germline V gene (reference sequence). The CDR3 has 15 residues. Deletions cut 5 bases from V and 3 bases from J, with 16 bases between. The CDR3 sequence: CSARRGGTDTGELFF. CDR3 bases: TGCAGTGCTCGCCGGGGGGGGACAGACACCGGGGAGCTGTTTTTT.

The V and J genes are TRBV6-2 or TRBV6-3 and TRBJ2-1; D is possibly TRBD1 (5 bases). The CDR3 consists of 14 residues. V was clipped by 2 bases and J by 4 bases, with 9 bases between them. Germline values: CDR1 MNHEY, CDR2 SVGEGT. CDR3 DNA: TGTGCCAGCAGTTACCTCCCAGGGTACAATGAGCAGTTCTTC. It specifies CASSYLPGYNEQFF.

This clonotype has only a few counts. The V gene is TRBV7-2, the J gene TRBJ1-6; D is perhaps TRBD1 (5 bases). V lost 5 bases and J lost 9, with 14 bases in between. The V gene's germline CDR1 is SGHTA and CDR2 FQGNSA. There are 14 residues in the CDR3. The CDR3 region has the DNA TGTGCCAGCAGCCCCCGGGACCCACTTTCACCCCTCCACTTT. It yields the protein CASSPRDPLSPLHF.

At least ten counts were recorded for this clonotype. V usage is TRBV7-2 and J usage is TRBJ2-1; a weak D match, TRBD2 (5 bases). This CDR3 contains 13 residues. From germline, CDR1 is SGHTA and CDR2 FQGNSA. Trimming removed 7 bases from V and 8 bases from J, with 15 bases in between. The CDR3 DNA sequence: TGTGCCAGCACCGCCTCCCGGGAAGATGAGCAGTTCTTC. Protein: CASTASREDEQFF.

This clonotype has a count of ten or more. CDR3: CASKRTGGYEQYF. Here the CDR3 DNA reads TGTGCCAGCAAACGGACAGGGGGGTACGAGCAGTACTTC. The chain joins TRBV6-2 or TRBV6-3 to TRBJ2-7; 10 nucleotides line up with TRBD1. The germline CDR1 and CDR2 sequences are MNHEY and SVGEGT. V dropped 7 bases and J dropped 4; count of bases not matched to a gene: 4. CDR3 length equals 13 residues.

This clonotype turned up a few times. The chain combines TRBV20-1 with TRBJ2-7, with D unclear. The CDR3 is 12 amino acids. V was trimmed by 0 bases and J by 3 bases, leaving 6 bases between them. The germline V gene encodes CDR1 DFQATT and CDR2 SNEGSKA (reference sequence). The CDR3 region has the DNA TGCAGTGCTAGAGATCTGTACTACGAGCAGTACTTC. The encoded protein is CSARDLYYEQYF.

This chain links TRBV14 with TRBJ2-2; D is ambiguous. There are 14 residues in the CDR3. Germline V gene lookup returns CDR1 SGHDN and CDR2 FVKESK. V lost 6 bases, J lost 1 base, and 9 bases lay in between. DNA of the CDR3: TGTGCCAGCAGTGCCCAACTGAACACCGGGGAGCTGTTTTTT. Its protein product is CASSAQLNTGELFF.

V gene TRBV12-5 combines with J gene TRBJ1-6; D possibly corresponds to TRBD1 (5 bases). Germline V gene data show CDR1 as LGHNT and CDR2 as FRNRAP. The V gene lost 6 bases and the J gene lost 4 bases, with 10 bases spanning the gap. The CDR3 is 14 amino acids. The CDR3 DNA sequence: TGTGCTAGTGGCCCCTGGGGGTATAATTCACCCCTCCACTTT. Translated: CASGPWGYNSPLHF.

This clonotype has only a few counts. The chain uses TRBV5-1 and TRBJ1-2; D remains ambiguous. The CDR3 is 14 amino acids. V gave up 0 bases and J gave up 7 bases, with 13 bases separating them. Germline CDR1 reads SGHRS; CDR2 reads YFSETQ. Written as DNA, the CDR3 is TGCGCCAGCAGCTTGGATACGGGCGAGGGTGGCTACACCTTC. It specifies CASSLDTGEGGYTF.

The rearrangement uses TRBV5-5 and TRBJ2-5, with 7 bases matching TRBD2. The CDR3 length is 14 residues. Looked up from germline, CDR1 is SGHKS and CDR2 is YYEKEE (reference sequence). V lost 2 bases, J lost 5 bases, and 6 bases stayed unmatched. CDR3 DNA sequence: TGTGCCAGCAGCTTCAATAGCGGGTTGGAGACCCAGTACTTC. It is translated as CASSFNSGLETQYF.

The chain combines TRBV12-3 or TRBV12-4 with TRBJ2-3, with 9 positions matching TRBD1. V trimming: 3 bases; J trimming: 7 bases; junction bases outside the gene matches: 5. The CDR3 length is 14 residues. The CDR3 loop reads CASSLGQGVNTQYF. CDR3 coding DNA: TGTGCCAGCAGTTTGGGACAGGGTGTAAATACGCAGTATTTT.